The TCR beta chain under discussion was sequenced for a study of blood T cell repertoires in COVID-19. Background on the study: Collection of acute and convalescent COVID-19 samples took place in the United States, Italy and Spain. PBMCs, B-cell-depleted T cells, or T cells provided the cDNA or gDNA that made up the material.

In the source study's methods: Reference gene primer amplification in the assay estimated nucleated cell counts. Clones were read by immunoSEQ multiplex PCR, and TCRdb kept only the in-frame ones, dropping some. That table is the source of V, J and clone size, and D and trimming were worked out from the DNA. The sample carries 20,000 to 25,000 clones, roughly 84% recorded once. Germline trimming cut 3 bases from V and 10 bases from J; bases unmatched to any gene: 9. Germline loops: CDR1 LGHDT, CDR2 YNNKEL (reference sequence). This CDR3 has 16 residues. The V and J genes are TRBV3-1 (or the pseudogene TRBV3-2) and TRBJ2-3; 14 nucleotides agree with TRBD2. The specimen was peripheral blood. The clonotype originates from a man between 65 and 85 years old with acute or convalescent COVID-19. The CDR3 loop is CASSQTSGGARLAQYF. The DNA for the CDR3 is TGTGCCAGCAGCCAGACTAGCGGGGGGGCTAGGTTGGCGCAGTATTTT.